A selection of T cell receptor beta chains follows, all from one sample in a study of T cell repertoires in ileal Crohn's disease. Profiled with immunoSEQ multiplex PCR; TCRdb holds only in-frame clones, not every one. The sample holds thousands of clones, more than 70% seen once. Sequenced input: ileal tissue. These receptors originate from an adult with Crohn's disease. CDR3s include the opening cysteine and the closing phenylalanine or tryptophan. A D gene is named only where the DNA matches it firmly. Clone size is given for some rows only: seen once, a few or many times, or a class if the clone is expanded.

d_gene	abundance	v_gene	j_gene	CDR3aa	CDR3nt
NA	NA	TRBV4-3	TRBJ2-3	CASSQDYGTTDTQYF	TGCGCCAGCAGCCAAGATTACGGTACCACAGATACGCAGTATTTT
TRBD1	few	TRBV20-1	TRBJ2-3	CSASRGTQYF	TGCAGTGCTAGCAGGGGGACGCAGTATTTT
NA	NA	TRBV7-2	TRBJ1-2	CASSPNTGYTF	TGTGCCAGCAGCCCCAATACTGGCTACACCTTC
TRBD1	NA	TRBV19	TRBJ2-1	CASSMGTGRSYNEQFF	TGTGCCAGTAGTATGGGGACAGGTCGCTCCTACAATGAGCAGTTCTTC
NA	NA	TRBV4-3	TRBJ2-7	CASSQVVGESHEQYF	TGCGCCAGCAGCCAAGTCGTCGGGGAGTCTCACGAGCAGTACTTC
NA	large	TRBV4-1	TRBJ2-5	CASSQEGLVLQETQYF	TGCGCCAGCAGCCAAGAAGGGCTAGTCCTCCAAGAGACCCAGTACTTC
NA	NA	TRBV7-2	TRBJ2-2	CASSLDPRGNTGELFF	TGTGCCAGCAGCTTAGACCCCCGGGGTAACACCGGGGAGCTGTTTTTT
NA	NA	TRBV6-5	TRBJ2-2	CASSRGYTGELFF	TGTGCCAGCTCGAGGGGCTACACCGGGGAGCTGTTTTTT
NA	NA	TRBV18	TRBJ1-1	CASSPKQGMNTEAFF	TGTGCCAGCTCACCGAAACAGGGTATGAACACTGAAGCTTTCTTT
NA	NA	TRBV29-1	TRBJ1-3	CSVGETGLSGNTIYF	TGCAGCGTGGGGGAGACAGGCCTCTCTGGAAACACCATATATTTT
TRBD1	NA	TRBV5-8	TRBJ1-5	CASSLAGGGGKPQHF	TGTGCCAGCAGCTTAGCAGGGGGCGGGGGGAAGCCCCAGCATTTT
NA	NA	TRBV19	TRBJ2-1	CASTRSGGGEQFF	TGTGCCAGTACCCGGTCTGGGGGAGGTGAGCAGTTCTTC
TRBD2	NA	TRBV5-1	TRBJ2-1	CASRYQSGDNEQFF	TGCGCCAGCAGATACCAAAGCGGGGACAATGAGCAGTTCTTC
NA	NA	TRBV7-8	TRBJ1-5	CASSAGESSQPQHF	TGTGCCAGCAGCGCTGGGGAGAGTAGTCAGCCCCAGCATTTT
TRBD1	NA	TRBV25-1	TRBJ2-7	CASSSTGAITPEQYF	TGTGCCAGCAGTTCAACAGGGGCCATTACTCCCGAGCAGTACTTC
TRBD1	NA	TRBV30	TRBJ1-2	CAWSGGVGGYTF	TGTGCCTGGTCAGGGGGGGTCGGAGGCTACACCTTC
NA	NA	TRBV7-9	TRBJ2-2	CASSPTGYTGELFF	TGTGCCAGCAGTCCGACTGGCTACACCGGGGAGCTGTTTTTT
NA	NA	TRBV28	TRBJ1-5	CASSLGRRGDQPQHF	TGTGCCAGCAGTTTGGGTCGGCGAGGGGATCAGCCCCAGCATTTT
TRBD2	NA	TRBV5-1	TRBJ2-7	CASSFRLAGESYEQYF	TGCGCCAGCAGCTTCCGACTAGCGGGGGAGAGCTACGAGCAGTACTTC
NA	NA	TRBV6-1	TRBJ2-3	CASSERSLWADTQYF	TGTGCCAGCAGTGAAAGGTCTCTTTGGGCAGATACGCAGTATTTT
TRBD1	NA	TRBV28	TRBJ1-4	CASSFGRGTGEEKLFF	TGTGCCAGCAGTTTCGGCCGAGGGACAGGGGAGGAAAAACTGTTTTTT
NA	NA	TRBV7-2	TRBJ1-4	CASSPVGTNEKLFF	TGTGCCAGCTCACCGGTAGGAACTAATGAAAAACTGTTTTTT
NA	NA	TRBV18	TRBJ1-2	CASSPQPGEDYGYTF	TGTGCCAGCTCACCACAGCCAGGGGAGGACTATGGCTACACCTTC